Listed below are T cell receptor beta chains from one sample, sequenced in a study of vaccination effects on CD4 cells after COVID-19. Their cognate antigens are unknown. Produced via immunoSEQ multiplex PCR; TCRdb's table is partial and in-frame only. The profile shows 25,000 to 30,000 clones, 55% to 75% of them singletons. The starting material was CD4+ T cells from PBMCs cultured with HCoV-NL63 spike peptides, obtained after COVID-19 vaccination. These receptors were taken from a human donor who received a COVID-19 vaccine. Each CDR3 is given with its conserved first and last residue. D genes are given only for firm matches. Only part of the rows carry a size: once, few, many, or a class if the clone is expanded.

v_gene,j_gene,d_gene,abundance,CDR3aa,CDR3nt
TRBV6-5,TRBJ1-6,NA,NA,CASKGGAVPNSPLHF,TGTGCCAGCAAGGGGGGAGCCGTTCCTAATTCACCCCTCCACTTT
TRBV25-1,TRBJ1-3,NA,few,CASSESRTGNTIYF,TGTGCCAGCAGTGAGTCCAGGACTGGAAACACCATATATTTT
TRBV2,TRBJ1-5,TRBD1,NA,CASSVRQGGSNQPQHF,TGTGCCAGCAGTGTCAGACAGGGCGGAAGCAATCAGCCCCAGCATTTT
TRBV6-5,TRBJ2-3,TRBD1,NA,CASSSTGKTDTQYF,TGTGCCAGCAGTTCGACAGGGAAAACAGATACGCAGTATTTT
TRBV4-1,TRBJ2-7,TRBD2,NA,CASSRQREATYEQYF,TGCGCCAGCAGTCGACAGCGGGAGGCAACCTACGAGCAGTACTTC
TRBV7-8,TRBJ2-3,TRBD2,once,CASRPPGLVTDTQYF,TGTGCCAGCAGACCACCGGGACTAGTCACAGATACGCAGTATTTT
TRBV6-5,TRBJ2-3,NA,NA,CASSYSPSTDTQYF,TGTGCCAGCAGTTACTCTCCTAGCACAGATACGCAGTATTTT
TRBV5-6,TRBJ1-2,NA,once,CASNWGEGGYGYTF,TGTGCCAGCAACTGGGGGGAGGGTGGCTATGGCTACACCTTC
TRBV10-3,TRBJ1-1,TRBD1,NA,CAISDNRGRSTEAFF,TGTGCCATCAGTGATAACAGGGGGCGAAGCACTGAAGCTTTCTTT
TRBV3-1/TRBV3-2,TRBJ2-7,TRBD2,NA,CASGLAGVDEQYF,TGTGCCAGCGGGTTAGCGGGAGTGGACGAGCAGTACTTC
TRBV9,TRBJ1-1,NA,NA,CASSSQNTEAFF,TGTGCCAGCAGCTCACAGAACACTGAAGCTTTCTTT
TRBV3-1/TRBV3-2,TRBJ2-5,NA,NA,CASSQMTQETQYF,TGTGCCAGCAGCCAGATGACCCAAGAGACCCAGTACTTC
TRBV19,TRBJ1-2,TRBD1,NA,CASSPQTGPSYGYTF,TGTGCCAGTAGTCCTCAGACAGGGCCATCCTATGGCTACACCTTC
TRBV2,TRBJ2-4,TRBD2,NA,CASTPGLAVERAKNIQYF,TGTGCCAGCACTCCGGGACTAGCGGTCGAGAGGGCCAAAAACATTCAGTACTTC
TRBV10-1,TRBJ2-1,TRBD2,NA,CASSGSVGGSQFF,TGCGCCAGCAGCGGGTCGGTTGGCGGGAGCCAGTTCTTC
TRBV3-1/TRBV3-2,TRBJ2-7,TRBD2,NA,CASSEGLAGPYEQYF,TGTGCCAGCAGTGAAGGACTAGCGGGCCCCTACGAGCAGTACTTC
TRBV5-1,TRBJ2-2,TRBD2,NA,CASVQLAGGPGELFF,TGCGCCAGCGTACAACTAGCGGGAGGGCCCGGGGAGCTGTTTTTT
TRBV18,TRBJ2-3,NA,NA,CASSQDNTDTQYF,TGTGCCAGCTCACAGGACAACACAGATACGCAGTATTTT